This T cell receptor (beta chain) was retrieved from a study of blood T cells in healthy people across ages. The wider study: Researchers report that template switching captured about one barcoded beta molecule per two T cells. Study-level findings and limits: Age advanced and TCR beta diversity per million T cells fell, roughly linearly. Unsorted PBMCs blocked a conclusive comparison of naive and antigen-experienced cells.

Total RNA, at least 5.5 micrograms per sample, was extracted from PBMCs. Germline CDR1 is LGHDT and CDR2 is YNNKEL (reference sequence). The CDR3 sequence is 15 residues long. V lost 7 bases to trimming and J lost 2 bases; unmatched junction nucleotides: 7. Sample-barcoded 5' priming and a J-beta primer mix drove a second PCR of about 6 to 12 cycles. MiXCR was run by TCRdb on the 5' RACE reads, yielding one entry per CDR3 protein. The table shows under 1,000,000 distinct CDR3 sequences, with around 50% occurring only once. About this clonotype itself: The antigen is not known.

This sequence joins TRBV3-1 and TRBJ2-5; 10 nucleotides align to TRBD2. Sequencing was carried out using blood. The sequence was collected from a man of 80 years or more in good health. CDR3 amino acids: CASTHNSGGQETQYF. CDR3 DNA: TGTGCCAGCACCCATAATAGCGGGGGGCAAGAGACCCAGTACTTC.